These 13 T cell receptor beta chains came from one sample sequenced in a study of blood T cell repertoires in COVID-19. The repertoire was sequenced with immunoSEQ multiplex PCR; TCRdb's copy has only in-frame clones and lacks some. The table includes some 380,000 clones, more than 75% detected once. The sample was peripheral blood. Receptor source: a human donor with acute or convalescent COVID-19. The donor label of this sample is uncertain.

This chain links TRBV7-2 with TRBJ2-7; D remains unclear. CDR3 length: 15 amino acids. The V gene lost 0 bases and the J gene lost 7 bases, with 16 bases spanning the gap. CDR1 is SGHTA and CDR2 is FQGNSA in the germline V gene. The CDR3 sequence: CASSLAYSRPGEQYF. The CDR3, as DNA: TGTGCCAGCAGCTTAGCCTACTCTCGGCCCGGGGAGCAGTACTTC.

The genes are TRBV5-1 and TRBJ1-3; D might be TRBD1 (6 bases). Between the trimmed V and J ends, which lost 0 bases and 6 bases, there was a span of 13 bases. The CDR3 sequence is 15 residues long. CDR1 and CDR2 (germline): SGHRS, YFSETQ. The CDR3 DNA reads as TGCGCCAGCAGCTTGGCCGGGGGGGCGGAAAACACCATATATTTT. This gives the protein CASSLAGGAENTIYF.

This chain joins TRBV2 and TRBJ2-7, with TRBD1 identical over 8 bases. CDR3 length equals 14 residues. V was pared by 4 bases and J by 2 bases, with 4 bases of the junction left unmatched. Germline CDR1 and CDR2: SNHLY and FYNNEI. In DNA, the CDR3 is TGTGCCAGCAGTGCCGACAGGGGAACCTACGAGCAGTACTTC. Amino acid sequence: CASSADRGTYEQYF. Complete variable domain (other parts from reference TRBV2 and TRBJ2-7): EPEVTQTPSHQVTQMGQEVILRCVPISNHLYFYWYRQILGQKVEFLVSFYNNEISEKSEIFDDQFSVERPDGSNFTLKIRSTKLEDSAMYFCASSADRGTYEQYFGPGTRLTVT.

The genes are TRBV2 and TRBJ2-3; TRBD1 might be the D (6 bases). The ends were cut back, 3 bases at V and 0 bases at J, with 16 bases in the middle. The CDR3 sequence is 17 residues long. Germline lookup yields CDR1 SNHLY and CDR2 FYNNEI. CDR3: CASSDAWTVTSTDTQYF. The CDR3 DNA is TGTGCCAGCAGTGACGCCTGGACAGTAACTAGCACAGATACGCAGTATTTT.

J is TRBJ2-1 and V is TRBV4-1; TRBD2 matches at 7 bases. Germline V gives CDR1 MGHRA, CDR2 YSYEKL. The J segment lost 4 bases and the V segment lost 4 bases, leaving 10 bases of the junction unmatched. The CDR3 consists of 16 residues. The CDR3 DNA follows: TGCGCCAGCAGCCGTCTTGCGGGAGCTGGGTACAATGAGCAGTTCTTC. Translating it yields CASSRLAGAGYNEQFF.

The V call is TRBV21-1, the J call TRBJ1-5; TRBD1 is the table's D call, not checked against the DNA. TRBV21-1 has pseudogene status. The CDR3 consists of 14 residues. The CDR3 protein is CASSNTSGRQPQHF. In DNA form, the CDR3 reads TGTGCCAGCAGCAACACTTCAGGGCGACAGCCCCAGCATTTT.

The genes are TRBV7-9 and TRBJ1-1; D gene uncertain. Germline V gene lookup returns CDR1 SEHNR and CDR2 FQNEAQ (reference sequence). This CDR3 region has 15 residues. V shed 2 bases and J shed 5 bases, with 15 bases lying between them. For the CDR3, the DNA is TGTGCCAGCAGCTTACCTTTGTCGGGTAGAACTGAAGCTTTCTTT. Translated: CASSLPLSGRTEAFF. Complete variable domain (other parts from reference TRBV7-9 and TRBJ1-1): DTGVSQNPRHKITKRGQNVTFRCDPISEHNRLYWYRQTLGQGPEFLTYFQNEAQLEKSRLLSDRFSAERPKGSFSTLEIQRTEQGDSAMYLCASSLPLSGRTEAFFGQGTRLTVV.

The chain is built from TRBV6-6 and TRBJ1-5; possibly TRBD1 for D (5 bases). Trimming took off 2 bases at V and 0 bases at J, with 11 bases between the two ends. In germline, CDR1 is MNHNY, CDR2 SVGAGI (reference sequence). This CDR3 spans 16 amino acids. This chain's CDR3 is CASSYLGGNSNQPQHF. CDR3 coding DNA: TGTGCCAGCAGTTACCTCGGGGGGAATAGCAATCAGCCCCAGCATTTT.

The rearrangement links TRBV3-1 (or the pseudogene TRBV3-2) to TRBJ1-1; TRBD1 might be the D (5 bases). The V gene lost 4 bases and the J gene lost 4 bases, with 10 bases spanning the gap. This CDR3 spans 13 amino acids. Germline values: CDR1 LGHDT, CDR2 YNNKEL (reference sequence). The CDR3 sequence is CASSRGRTTEAFF. As DNA, the CDR3 is TGTGCCAGCAGCCGGGGGAGGACCACTGAAGCTTTCTTT.

Concerning this clone: The sample has other DNA sequences that encode this CDR3 too. The chain employs TRBV6-6 and TRBJ1-5; D perhaps matches TRBD1 (6 bases). V lost 4 bases and J lost 1, with 11 bases in between. CDR1 is MNHNY, CDR2 SVGAGI, per germline (reference sequence). This CDR3 spans 15 amino acids. CDR3 nucleotide sequence: TGTGCCAGCAGTTTAGCAGGGGTAAGCAATCAGCCCCAGCATTTT. Protein: CASSLAGVSNQPQHF.

This sequence joins TRBV5-1 and TRBJ1-1; D call uncertain. Germline CDR1 is SGHRS and CDR2 is YFSETQ. The CDR3 runs to 13 residues. V lost 7 bases and J lost 2, with 12 bases in between. CDR3 sequence (DNA): TGCGCCAGCGGGAGACAAGATAACACTGAAGCTTTCTTT. Residues: CASGRQDNTEAFF.

The J gene is TRBJ1-5, the V gene TRBV3-1 (or the pseudogene TRBV3-2); 8 bases match TRBD1. The trim removed 4 bases at V and 7 bases at J, leaving 9 bases unmatched. This CDR3 has 15 residues. From germline, CDR1 is LGHDT and CDR2 YNNKEL (reference sequence). The CDR3 loop reads CASSPADRVGQPQHF. In DNA form, the CDR3 reads TGTGCCAGCAGCCCCGCGGACAGGGTGGGCCAGCCCCAGCATTTT.

V usage is TRBV6-1 and J usage is TRBJ1-1; the D is unclear. Germline V gene sequence: CDR1 MNHNS, CDR2 SASEGT. The CDR3 is made up of 14 amino acids. V lost 3 bases and J 5 bases, leaving 13 bases between the germline ends. CDR3 protein: CASSDGNSWTEAFF. In nucleotides, the CDR3 is TGTGCCAGCAGTGACGGTAACAGTTGGACTGAAGCTTTCTTT.